This T cell receptor beta chain was obtained from a study of T cells in Graves' hyperthyroidism and ophthalmopathy. Across the whole study: Peripheral blood sampling occurred at initial diagnosis, before any treatment. Study-wide results and caveats: Also found in blood were most expanded thyroid clonotypes above 0.001.

When ophthalmopathy did not progress within 18 months, Graves' hyperthyroidism was considered stable. Germline CDR1 reads SGHAT; CDR2 reads FQNNGV. CDR3 length: 12 residues. The ends were cut back, 6 bases at V and 15 bases at J, with 19 bases in the middle. RNA transcripts served as the template for amplifying TCR beta CDR3 regions. Primed by the HTBI set, a first-round RT-PCR was run on the TCR CDR3. TCRdb re-called the multiplex PCR reads through MiXCR, storing one row per CDR3 protein. The sample lists 340,000 or so distinct CDR3 sequences; 15% to 20% were seen once. This clonotype has only a few counts. What it binds is not known.

The receptor comes from a man aged 30 to 45 with Graves' hyperthyroidism. Sequenced input: blood. This rearrangement joins TRBV11-2 to TRBJ2-3, with D maybe TRBD1 (6 bases). The CDR3 DNA reads as TGTGCCAGCAGTCTCGCTTCCGGACAGAGTTATTTT. The encoded protein is CASSLASGQSYF.